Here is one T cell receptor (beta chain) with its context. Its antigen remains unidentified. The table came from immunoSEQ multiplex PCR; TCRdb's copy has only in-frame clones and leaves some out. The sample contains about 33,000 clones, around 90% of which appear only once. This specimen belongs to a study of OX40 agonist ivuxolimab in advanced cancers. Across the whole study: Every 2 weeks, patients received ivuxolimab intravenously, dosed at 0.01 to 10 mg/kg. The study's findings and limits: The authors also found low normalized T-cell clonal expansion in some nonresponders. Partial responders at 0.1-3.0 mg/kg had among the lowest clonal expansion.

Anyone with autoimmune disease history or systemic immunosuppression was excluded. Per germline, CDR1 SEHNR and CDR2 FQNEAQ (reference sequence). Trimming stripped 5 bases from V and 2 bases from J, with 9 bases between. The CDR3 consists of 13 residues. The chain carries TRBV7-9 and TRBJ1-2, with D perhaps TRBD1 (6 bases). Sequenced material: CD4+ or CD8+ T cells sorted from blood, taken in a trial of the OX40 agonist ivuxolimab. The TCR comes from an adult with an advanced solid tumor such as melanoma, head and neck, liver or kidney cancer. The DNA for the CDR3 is TGTGCCAGCAGCCCAGGACAGAACTATGGCTACACCTTC. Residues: CASSPGQNYGYTF.